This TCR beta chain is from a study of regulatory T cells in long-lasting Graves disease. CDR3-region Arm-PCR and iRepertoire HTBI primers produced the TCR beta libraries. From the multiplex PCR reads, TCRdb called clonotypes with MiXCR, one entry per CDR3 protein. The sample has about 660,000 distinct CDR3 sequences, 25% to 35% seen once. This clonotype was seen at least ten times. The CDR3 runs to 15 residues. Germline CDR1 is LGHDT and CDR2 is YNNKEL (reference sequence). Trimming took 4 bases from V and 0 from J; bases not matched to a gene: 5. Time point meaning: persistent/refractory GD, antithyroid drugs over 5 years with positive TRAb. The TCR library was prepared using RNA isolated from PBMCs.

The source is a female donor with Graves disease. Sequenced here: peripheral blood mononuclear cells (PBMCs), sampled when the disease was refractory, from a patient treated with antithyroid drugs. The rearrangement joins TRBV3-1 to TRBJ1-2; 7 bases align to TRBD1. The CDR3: CASSRRTGANYGYTF. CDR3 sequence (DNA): TGTGCCAGCAGCCGCAGGACAGGAGCTAACTATGGCTACACCTTC.